This T cell receptor beta chain was recorded in a study of CD8+ T cells in alopecia areata (dated by TCRdb to 2017 to 2018). As for the study more broadly: Treated patients were enrolled in an open-label pilot trial of oral tofacitinib, 5 to 10 mg twice daily, for moderate-to-severe alopecia areata. To study T cell clonal expansion in alopecia areata, the researchers applied high-throughput TCRbeta sequencing to both the C3H/HeJ mouse model and human patients. TCRbeta CDR3 regions were amplified by immunoSEQ multiplex PCR with 35 Vbeta forward and 13 Jbeta reverse primers. Patients received tofacitinib for 6 to 18 months and were then followed off drug for 6 months to check for delayed response and recurrence. Disease severity in treated patients was measured with the SALT score, which quantifies the percentage of affected scalp surface area. Clonality in the scalp was compared among normal scalp (n=4), patchy alopecia areata scalp (n=8), and alopecia totalis/universalis scalp (n=8). On the human side, TCRbeta sequencing was run on scalp tissue and on sorted CD4+ and CD8+ peripheral blood T cells from healthy controls and from alopecia areata patients with either patchy or totalis/universalis disease. The RNA source kit depended on sample type: the PAXgene miRNA kit for fixed scalp, the miRNeasy kit for PBMCs, and the RNeasy kit for mouse skin. Biopsies were taken from tofacitinib-treated patients at baseline and again at 4 and 24 weeks into treatment, and several of those patients also had a later scalp biopsy. The study at large found these results: Shared TCR sequences between patients were less evident than in mice, which may be partly attributable to HLA diversity in the patient population. The treated cohort was small, with a single nonresponder, so links between baseline CD8+ expansion and response need larger studies. Unlike mouse skin, which is dominated by gammadelta T cells, normal human skin has resident alphabeta T cells that are also sequenced, and this complicates analysis of the scalp TCR repertoire. Lesional scalp, especially in alopecia totalis/universalis, showed higher clonality and more expanded CD8+ clones than normal scalp, suggesting antigenic drive. Many expanded lesional clones were found to persist in scalp and blood during tofacitinib treatment, and relapse after treatment cessation may be partly explained by this persistence. Tofacitinib significantly decreased scalp clonality and the number of expanded CD8+ clones among the top 100 scalp clones.

Remarks on this clone: Its antigen is not yet known. Base-call qualities are not available, and no considerably larger clone is one nucleotide away.

Sample time point, as interpreted from the label and publication: around 4 weeks on oral tofacitinib. What this sample's treatment or condition label stands for: oral pan-JAK inhibitor, 5-10 mg twice daily. Peripheral blood and lesional scalp punch biopsies were obtained from patients with alopecia areata. PBMCs were separated by density centrifugation and stained for CD3, CD4 and CD8, after which CD4+ and CD8+ T cells were sorted on a FACSAria. Spanning cysteine to phenylalanine, the CDR3 consists of 16 amino acids. Only CDR3 DNA is held: 48 bases, read in frame from base 1. The germline V gene (reference sequence) provides CDR1 SEHNR and CDR2 FQNEAQ. After removal of 10 bases from V and 3 bases from J, the junction retains 9 bases not matched to a gene. Library creation used the immunoSEQ multiplex PCR assay. For TCR sequencing, RNA was extracted from every sample and reverse transcribed into cDNA to serve as template. First-strand cDNA was synthesized using SuperScript III with a 2:1 mix of oligo-dT and random hexamers. A synthetic immune receptor repertoire was used to assess amplification bias, and residual bias was removed computationally. Per the source publication's procedure: Raw reads were preprocessed to remove errors, and CDR3 was defined according to IMGT conventions as the region from the conserved cysteine to phenylalanine. Clonality was calculated as 1 minus Shannon entropy normalized by log2 of the number of productive unique TCRs. Whether each scalp clone was CD4 or CD8 was inferred by checking scalp TCRbeta sequences against the CD4 and CD8 repertoires from sorted blood. This is the immuneACCESS table as TCRdb keeps it, with only in-frame sequences that have V and J called. A part of the clones is gone; compared with another copy, unresolved V genes explain less than half, and the rest is unexplained. The V and J calls and clone size come from that table; D and trimming were worked out from the DNA. Recorded for this sample are around 200,000 clones; around 65% of them occurred a single time. The ten largest clones represent about 4% of the sample.

The chain employs TRBV7-9 and TRBJ2-3, with 14 bases matching TRBD2. This specimen was CD4+ T cells sorted from blood, taken at week 4, from a patient treated with tofacitinib. The TCR sequence derives from a human donor with alopecia areata. The nucleotide sequence is given as TGTGCCACCGCACCGACTAGCGGGGGGGTTACAGATACGCAGTATTTT. Translated, it reads CATAPTSGGVTDTQYF.